A selection of T cell receptor beta chains follows, all from one sample in a study of blood T cells in healthy people across ages. TCRdb reanalysed the 5' RACE reads using MiXCR and keeps one entry per CDR3 protein. The table records 1,800,000 or so distinct CDR3 sequences, about two fifths of them present only once. Sample: blood. Receptor source: a human donor in good health. CDR3s include the opening cysteine and the closing phenylalanine or tryptophan. The order of the fields is clone size, D gene, CDR3 length, J gene, V gene, CDR3 DNA, CDR3 protein. D genes are given only for firm matches. Rows give clone size only sometimes, using once, few, many, or a class for an expanded clone.

abundance: .; d_gene: .; len: 16; j_gene: TRBJ1-2; v_gene: TRBV7-8; CDR3nt: TGTGCCAGCAGCTTGAGCCCCAGGGCCTCTAACTATGGCTACACCTTC; CDR3aa: CASSLSPRASNYGYTF
abundance: .; d_gene: TRBD1; len: 15; j_gene: TRBJ2-5; v_gene: TRBV7-2; CDR3nt: TGTGCCAGCAGCCGGGTCGGGACAGACCAAGAGACCCAGTACTTC; CDR3aa: CASSRVGTDQETQYF
abundance: few; d_gene: TRBD2; len: 18; j_gene: TRBJ2-1; v_gene: TRBV29-1; CDR3nt: TGCAGCGTTGGGGGACTAGCCAGAACCCCAATCGCGGTCAATGAGCAGTTCTTC; CDR3aa: CSVGGLARTPIAVNEQFF
abundance: .; d_gene: .; len: 15; j_gene: TRBJ2-5; v_gene: TRBV20-1; CDR3nt: TGCAGTGCTAGAGACGGGACGGGCGTGGGGGAGACCCAGTACTTC; CDR3aa: CSARDGTGVGETQYF
abundance: few; d_gene: .; len: 17; j_gene: TRBJ2-7; v_gene: TRBV29-1; CDR3nt: TGCAGCGTCACTCCGTGGGGGACACAACTGAGCTCCTACGAGCAGTACTTC; CDR3aa: CSVTPWGTQLSSYEQYF
abundance: .; d_gene: .; len: 13; j_gene: TRBJ1-2; v_gene: TRBV12-3/TRBV12-4; CDR3nt: TGTGCCAGCAGTTCCGGGACGAGCGATGGCTACACCTTC; CDR3aa: CASSSGTSDGYTF
abundance: few; d_gene: TRBD2; len: 17; j_gene: TRBJ2-7; v_gene: TRBV6-5; CDR3nt: TGTGCCAGCAGTTCCACACCGGGCCGCGGGAGTACCTACGAGCAGTACTTC; CDR3aa: CASSSTPGRGSTYEQYF
abundance: .; d_gene: TRBD1; len: 12; j_gene: TRBJ1-1; v_gene: TRBV20-1; CDR3nt: TGCAGTGCTCCTGACAGGGGGCGTGAAGCTTTCTTT; CDR3aa: CSAPDRGREAFF
abundance: few; d_gene: TRBD2; len: 14; j_gene: TRBJ2-1; v_gene: TRBV30; CDR3nt: TGTGCCTGGAGTAAGCGGGGTCTGTTTGATGAGCAGTTCTTC; CDR3aa: CAWSKRGLFDEQFF
abundance: .; d_gene: .; len: 16; j_gene: TRBJ2-7; v_gene: TRBV7-8; CDR3nt: TGTGCCAGCAGCTTAGGGTCCGGGGGAGGCTCCTACGAGCAGTACTTC; CDR3aa: CASSLGSGGGSYEQYF
abundance: few; d_gene: .; len: 15; j_gene: TRBJ2-1; v_gene: TRBV4-3; CDR3nt: TGCGCCAGCAGCCAAGCGCCCAGGGGCGACAATGAGCAGTTCTTC; CDR3aa: CASSQAPRGDNEQFF
abundance: .; d_gene: .; len: 14; j_gene: TRBJ1-5; v_gene: TRBV27; CDR3nt: TGTGCCAGCAGTGTACAGGGTCCCTATCAGCCCCAGCATTTT; CDR3aa: CASSVQGPYQPQHF
abundance: .; d_gene: .; len: 16; j_gene: TRBJ1-1; v_gene: TRBV6-5; CDR3nt: TGTGCCAGCAGTTATTCCGCAATCCGGTTGGGCGCTGAAGCTTTCTTT; CDR3aa: CASSYSAIRLGAEAFF
abundance: .; d_gene: .; len: 14; j_gene: TRBJ2-2; v_gene: TRBV29-1; CDR3nt: TGCAGCGTTGGTTCGGGGACGGGTAGGGGGGAGCTGTTTTTT; CDR3aa: CSVGSGTGRGELFF
abundance: few; d_gene: TRBD2; len: 15; j_gene: TRBJ2-1; v_gene: TRBV5-1; CDR3nt: TGCGCCAGCAGCCCCCCGACTAGCGCGGGCCATGAGCAGTTCTTC; CDR3aa: CASSPPTSAGHEQFF
abundance: .; d_gene: TRBD1; len: 15; j_gene: TRBJ1-5; v_gene: TRBV18; CDR3nt: TGTGCCAGCTCACCACAGGGACAGGGGAGTCAGCCCCAGCATTTT; CDR3aa: CASSPQGQGSQPQHF
abundance: .; d_gene: .; len: 17; j_gene: TRBJ1-2; v_gene: TRBV15; CDR3nt: TGTGCCACCAGCAGAACCCTGACAGGCAGGGGCGGGGGTGGCTACACCTTC; CDR3aa: CATSRTLTGRGGGGYTF
abundance: .; d_gene: .; len: 15; j_gene: TRBJ2-3; v_gene: TRBV9; CDR3nt: TGTGCCAGCAGCGTAGCAATGCGGAGGGCAAATACGCAGTATTTT; CDR3aa: CASSVAMRRANTQYF
abundance: .; d_gene: .; len: 14; j_gene: TRBJ1-4; v_gene: TRBV5-5; CDR3nt: TGTGCCAGCAGGACGGATGCAACTAATGAAAAACTGTTTTTT; CDR3aa: CASRTDATNEKLFF
abundance: few; d_gene: .; len: 14; j_gene: TRBJ2-1; v_gene: TRBV18; CDR3nt: TGTGCCAGCTCCCGAGGGGGGTCGGACAATGAGCAGTTCTTC; CDR3aa: CASSRGGSDNEQFF
abundance: .; d_gene: .; len: 16; j_gene: TRBJ2-1; v_gene: TRBV29-1; CDR3nt: TGCAGCGTTGAGCTAGATGCCGGTTCAACCGACTACGAGCAGTTCTTC; CDR3aa: CSVELDAGSTDYEQFF
abundance: .; d_gene: .; len: 21; j_gene: TRBJ1-6; v_gene: TRBV30; CDR3nt: TGTGCCTGGAGTGCGACCGGGACGGACCTTCCCGGGAGCTCCTATAATTCACCCCTCCACTTT; CDR3aa: CAWSATGTDLPGSSYNSPLHF
abundance: .; d_gene: .; len: 12; j_gene: TRBJ2-1; v_gene: TRBV7-2; CDR3nt: TGTGCCAGCAGCTCTATCGCCGAGACCCAGTTCTTC; CDR3aa: CASSSIAETQFF
abundance: .; d_gene: TRBD2; len: 14; j_gene: TRBJ2-5; v_gene: TRBV11-3; CDR3nt: TGTGCCAGCAGCGCCAGCGGGGGCAGAGAGACCCAGTACTTC; CDR3aa: CASSASGGRETQYF
abundance: few; d_gene: TRBD1; len: 17; j_gene: TRBJ2-3; v_gene: TRBV5-1; CDR3nt: TGCGCCAGCAGTTATGATACCGGGACAGGGGGCTCAGATACGCAGTATTTT; CDR3aa: CASSYDTGTGGSDTQYF
abundance: .; d_gene: .; len: 15; j_gene: TRBJ1-5; v_gene: TRBV15; CDR3nt: TGTGCCACCAGCAGAGACCTCACAAGAAATCAGCCCCAGCATTTT; CDR3aa: CATSRDLTRNQPQHF
abundance: few; d_gene: .; len: 15; j_gene: TRBJ2-1; v_gene: TRBV25-1; CDR3nt: TGTGCCAGCTCAGGGGGGTCTTACTCCTACAATGAGCAGTTCTTC; CDR3aa: CASSGGSYSYNEQFF
abundance: .; d_gene: .; len: 11; j_gene: TRBJ2-7; v_gene: TRBV2; CDR3nt: TGTGCCAGCAACGACGCCTACGAGCAGTACTTC; CDR3aa: CASNDAYEQYF
abundance: .; d_gene: .; len: 15; j_gene: TRBJ1-1; v_gene: TRBV7-6; CDR3nt: TGTGCCAGCAGCATAATACAGACAGAGAACACTGAAGCTTTCTTT; CDR3aa: CASSIIQTENTEAFF
abundance: .; d_gene: .; len: 13; j_gene: TRBJ1-2; v_gene: TRBV20-1; CDR3nt: TGCAGTGCTAGGGGCGGGCAGGGGCTTTTAAACACCTTC; CDR3aa: CSARGGQGLLNTF
abundance: .; d_gene: .; len: 15; j_gene: TRBJ1-2; v_gene: TRBV5-1; CDR3nt: TGCGCCAGCAGCTTGAGTTCAGGGACTGGCTATGGCTACACCTTC; CDR3aa: CASSLSSGTGYGYTF
abundance: many; d_gene: .; len: 15; j_gene: TRBJ2-5; v_gene: TRBV27; CDR3nt: TGTGCCAGCAGCTTATGGGGGCAGAGCCAAGAGACCCAGTACTTC; CDR3aa: CASSLWGQSQETQYF
abundance: .; d_gene: .; len: 17; j_gene: TRBJ2-7; v_gene: TRBV6-5; CDR3nt: TGTGCCAGCAGTTACTCCTACCAAAGGGGGGTGAAGAACGAGCAGTACTTC; CDR3aa: CASSYSYQRGVKNEQYF
abundance: once; d_gene: .; len: 15; j_gene: TRBJ1-5; v_gene: TRBV4-1; CDR3nt: TGCGCCAGCAGCCAAGTCCCTGATAGCAATCAGCCCCAGCATTTT; CDR3aa: CASSQVPDSNQPQHF
abundance: .; d_gene: TRBD1; len: 15; j_gene: TRBJ1-2; v_gene: TRBV6-1; CDR3nt: TGTGCCTGCAGTGAATTAGCCGGGACAGAGGCTGGCTACACCTTC; CDR3aa: CACSELAGTEAGYTF
abundance: few; d_gene: TRBD2; len: 16; j_gene: TRBJ2-5; v_gene: TRBV28; CDR3nt: TGTGCCAGCACCCCGGGACTAGAGGGCCTACAAGAGACCCAGTACTTC; CDR3aa: CASTPGLEGLQETQYF
abundance: .; d_gene: .; len: 16; j_gene: TRBJ1-4; v_gene: TRBV20-1; CDR3nt: TGCAGTGCTAGAGGGGGGGCAGCCGGGTCTAATGAAAAACTGTTTTTT; CDR3aa: CSARGGAAGSNEKLFF
abundance: few; d_gene: .; len: 13; j_gene: TRBJ2-1; v_gene: TRBV24-1; CDR3nt: TGTGCCACCCAGGGCCTCTCAGGGAATGAGCAGTTCTTC; CDR3aa: CATQGLSGNEQFF
abundance: .; d_gene: TRBD2; len: 15; j_gene: TRBJ2-4; v_gene: TRBV11-2; CDR3nt: TGTGCCAGCAGCTTTGGAAGCGGGGGGGCAAAGGAGCAGTACTTC; CDR3aa: CASSFGSGGAKEQYF
abundance: .; d_gene: .; len: 16; j_gene: TRBJ2-4; v_gene: TRBV6-2/TRBV6-3; CDR3nt: TGTGCCAGCAGTTACGGGTTTCCCAGAAGCAGGGACATTCAGTACTTC; CDR3aa: CASSYGFPRSRDIQYF
abundance: few; d_gene: TRBD1; len: 16; j_gene: TRBJ1-5; v_gene: TRBV9; CDR3nt: TGTGCCAGCAGCGAGGGGGACAGGGATGAAGATCAGCCCCAGCATTTT; CDR3aa: CASSEGDRDEDQPQHF
abundance: .; d_gene: .; len: 13; j_gene: TRBJ1-6; v_gene: TRBV30; CDR3nt: TGTGCCTTCAGTCGGGACTATAATTCACCCCTCCACTTT; CDR3aa: CAFSRDYNSPLHF
abundance: once; d_gene: TRBD1; len: 15; j_gene: TRBJ1-5; v_gene: TRBV20-1; CDR3nt: TGCAGTGCCCTCCGACCGGGACAGACTAATCAGCCCCAGCATTTT; CDR3aa: CSALRPGQTNQPQHF
abundance: .; d_gene: .; len: 14; j_gene: TRBJ2-4; v_gene: TRBV29-1; CDR3nt: TGCAGCACTGCACAGCGGCTAGCCAAAAACATTCAGTACTTC; CDR3aa: CSTAQRLAKNIQYF
abundance: few; d_gene: TRBD2; len: 22; j_gene: TRBJ2-7; v_gene: TRBV12-3/TRBV12-4; CDR3nt: TGTGCCAGCAGTTTTGCTACTCCCAAAATTACTAACAGCGGGGACTACGCCTACGAGCAGTACTTC; CDR3aa: CASSFATPKITNSGDYAYEQYF
abundance: few; d_gene: .; len: 15; j_gene: TRBJ2-7; v_gene: TRBV9; CDR3nt: TGTGCCAGCAGCCTACTGGGAGAGGATGTGTACGAGCAGTACTTC; CDR3aa: CASSLLGEDVYEQYF
abundance: .; d_gene: TRBD1; len: 15; j_gene: TRBJ1-3; v_gene: TRBV7-2; CDR3nt: TGTGCCAGCAGCTTAAACAGGGGGCCGGGAAACACCATATATTTT; CDR3aa: CASSLNRGPGNTIYF
abundance: .; d_gene: TRBD1; len: 14; j_gene: TRBJ2-7; v_gene: TRBV20-1; CDR3nt: TGCATGAGTCAGGGGACAGGGGGTCCCTACGAGCAGTACTTC; CDR3aa: CMSQGTGGPYEQYF
abundance: .; d_gene: .; len: 15; j_gene: TRBJ2-1; v_gene: TRBV7-2; CDR3nt: TGTGCCAGCAGCTTATCTGGAACCTCCTACAATGAGCAGTTCTTC; CDR3aa: CASSLSGTSYNEQFF
abundance: .; d_gene: .; len: 18; j_gene: TRBJ2-3; v_gene: TRBV24-1; CDR3nt: TGTGCCACCAGTGATCCAAGAAAAAGACCGCCCCATCTAAATACGCAGTATTTT; CDR3aa: CATSDPRKRPPHLNTQYF
abundance: .; d_gene: .; len: 14; j_gene: TRBJ2-4; v_gene: TRBV3-1; CDR3nt: TGTGCCAGCAGCCAGCGGGAAGGACCAAACATTCAGTACTTC; CDR3aa: CASSQREGPNIQYF
abundance: .; d_gene: TRBD1; len: 16; j_gene: TRBJ2-3; v_gene: TRBV6-5; CDR3nt: TGTGCCAGCAGTTACTCAGGGACAGGGGTTGGAAATACGCAGTATTTT; CDR3aa: CASSYSGTGVGNTQYF
abundance: few; d_gene: .; len: 14; j_gene: TRBJ2-7; v_gene: TRBV29-1; CDR3nt: TGCAGCGTCGCCGTCTGGGACCCGGCCTACGAGCAGTACTTC; CDR3aa: CSVAVWDPAYEQYF
abundance: .; d_gene: .; len: 13; j_gene: TRBJ2-4; v_gene: TRBV28; CDR3nt: TGTGCCAGCAGGTTCCCGGCAGGAAACATTCAGTACTTC; CDR3aa: CASRFPAGNIQYF